Following are 22 T cell receptor beta chains from one sample sequenced in a study of T cells expressing NK-cell markers. TCRdb re-called the 5' RACE reads, yielding one record per CDR3 amino acid sequence without DNA. This sample's table has fewer than 400,000 distinct CDR3 sequences. The sequencing input was blood T cells: a sorted CD56 or NKG2C T cell subset, CD4+ or CD8+ T cells, or bulk PBMC T cells (not recorded which). The receptors here all came from a woman aged 45-60 years in good health.

The V and J genes are TRBV5-1 and TRBJ2-1; TCRdb indicates TRBD2, and absent DNA this call remains unverified. Looked up from germline, CDR1 is SGHRS and CDR2 is YFSETQ. This CDR3 comprises 17 residues. The CDR3 sequence is CASSLGLSGGEYNEQFF.

This sequence joins TRBV7-8 and TRBJ1-1; the TCRdb D gene call, TRBD1, has no DNA to confirm it. The CDR3 contains 14 residues. Germline CDR1 and CDR2: SGHVS and FQNEAQ. This chain's CDR3 is CASSIQGGGTEAFF. Full variable domain (outside the CDR3, taken from reference TRBV7-8 and TRBJ1-1): GAGVSQSPRYKVAKRGQDVALRCDPISGHVSLFWYQQALGQGPEFLTYFQNEAQLDKSGLPSDRFFAERPEGSVSTLKIQRTQQEDSAVYLCASSIQGGGTEAFFGQGTRLTVV.

V gene TRBV4-1 combines with J gene TRBJ1-2; the D call from TCRdb, TRBD1, cannot be confirmed without DNA. Per germline, CDR1 MGHRA and CDR2 YSYEKL. CDR3 size: 12 residues. The CDR3 sequence is CASSQGTRGYTF.

This chain links TRBV5-6 with TRBJ2-1; TCRdb calls TRBD1, which cannot be checked without DNA. This CDR3 region has 15 residues. Germline CDR1 and CDR2: SGHDT and YYEEEE. This CDR3 is CASSATRGPYNEQFF.

The chain joins TRBV27 to TRBJ2-5. The CDR3 is 15 amino acids. The germline gives CDR1 MNHEY, CDR2 SMNVEV (reference sequence). The CDR3 reads CASSSSAVGRETQYF.

The genes are TRBV5-1 and TRBJ2-1; TCRdb names TRBD2, which stays unverified in the absence of DNA. The CDR3 totals 21 residues. The germline gives CDR1 SGHRS, CDR2 YFSETQ. The CDR3 reads CASSLAFSGTSPRGSYNEQFF.

V gene TRBV4-2 combines with J gene TRBJ2-7; TCRdb lists TRBD1, though no DNA is available to test this call. The length of the CDR3 is 13 residues. Looked up from germline, CDR1 is LGHNA and CDR2 is YNFKEQ. This CDR3 reads CASSQVQGQEQYF.

The chain uses TRBV7-2 and TRBJ2-1; TCRdb's D call, TRBD2, is unchecked because there is no DNA. Germline V CDR1 and CDR2: SGHTA, FQGNSA. CDR3 length: 16 residues. This chain's CDR3 is CASTWTSGSSYNEQFF.

V and J are TRBV27 and TRBJ2-1; TCRdb names TRBD1, which stays unverified in the absence of DNA. This CDR3 contains 16 residues. Germline V gene lookup returns CDR1 MNHEY and CDR2 SMNVEV (reference sequence). The CDR3 here is CASSPTGQGAFNEQFF.

The V and J genes are TRBV12-3 or TRBV12-4 and TRBJ1-2. CDR3 length: 12 amino acids. CDR3: CASSNTNYGYTF.

The CDR3: CASSFSQGLSEAFF. The rearrangement uses TRBV7-9 and TRBJ1-1; lacking DNA, the TRBD1 call made by TCRdb goes unchecked. Germline CDR1 and CDR2: SEHNR and FQNEAQ (reference sequence). The CDR3 has 14 amino acids.

The CDR3 region is CASSLGLAGASVFF. V usage is TRBV7-9 and J usage is TRBJ2-1; TCRdb's D gene call, TRBD2, goes unchecked for lack of DNA. Germline CDR1 is SEHNR and CDR2 is FQNEAQ (reference sequence). The CDR3 sequence is 14 residues long.

The V and J genes are TRBV20-1 and TRBJ2-5; TCRdb designates TRBD1, a call that cannot be tested without DNA. The CDR3 covers 17 residues. Germline V gene lookup returns CDR1 DFQATT and CDR2 SNEGSKA (reference sequence). The CDR3 sequence: CSAQVAGTGIYQETQYF.

The chain couples TRBV29-1 to TRBJ2-1; the TCRdb call, TRBD1, lacks DNA for checking. This CDR3 has 13 residues. Germline CDR1 is SQVTM and CDR2 is ANQGSEA. The CDR3 here is CSERDRTYNEQFF.

V gene TRBV7-9 combines with J gene TRBJ1-5; TCRdb indicates TRBD1, and absent DNA this call remains unverified. This CDR3 spans 15 amino acids. CDR1 is SEHNR, CDR2 FQNEAQ, per germline (reference sequence). CDR3 loop: CASSWGDGGHQPQHF. Variable domain in full (rest from reference TRBV7-9 and TRBJ1-5): DTGVSQNPRHKITKRGQNVTFRCDPISEHNRLYWYRQTLGQGPEFLTYFQNEAQLEKSRLLSDRFSAERPKGSFSTLEIQRTEQGDSAMYLCASSWGDGGHQPQHFGDGTRLSIL.

V and J are TRBV7-2 and TRBJ2-1; there is no DNA to check the TCRdb D call of TRBD2. This CDR3 has 18 residues. CDR1 is SGHTA and CDR2 is FQGNSA in the germline V gene. CDR3 protein: CASSLANTPGTREGEQFF.

The chain employs TRBV24-1 and TRBJ2-2; TCRdb proposes TRBD2, but this gene call is untestable without DNA. The V gene's germline CDR1 is KGHDR and CDR2 SFDVKD. The CDR3 extends over 17 amino acids. This CDR3 is CATSDLAGGLQAGELFF.

CDR3 amino acids: CASSFASNTGELFF. The rearrangement joins TRBV5-4 to TRBJ2-2. There are 14 residues in the CDR3. Germline lookup yields CDR1 SGHNT and CDR2 YYREEE (reference sequence).

The genes are TRBV29-1 and TRBJ1-1. Germline V gene lookup returns CDR1 SQVTM and CDR2 ANQGSEA. The CDR3 spans 14 residues. The chain's CDR3 is CSVAIAGPNTEAFF.

This chain joins TRBV11-3 and TRBJ2-3; the TCRdb D gene call, TRBD1, has no DNA to confirm it. The CDR3 totals 17 residues. Germline V gives CDR1 SGHNT, CDR2 YENEEA. CDR3 loop: CASSLDKWAIPTDTQYF.

The genes are TRBV7-8 and TRBJ2-3; TCRdb proposes TRBD1, but this gene call is untestable without DNA. The CDR3 sequence is 14 residues long. Germline CDR1 reads SGHVS; CDR2 reads FQNEAQ. The CDR3: CASRPGTHTDTQYF.

This chain links TRBV2 with TRBJ2-5; TCRdb picks TRBD1, but there is no DNA to check that call. This CDR3 region has 15 residues. Germline V lookup: CDR1 SNHLY, CDR2 FYNNEI. The CDR3: CASSELRGLQETQYF.